The following is a T cell receptor (beta chain) sequence with its context. The record originates from a study of blood T cell repertoires in COVID-19. Study in general: In each case, the material was cDNA or gDNA derived from T cells, B-cell-depleted T cells, or PBMCs.

How the authors handled the data: Estimation of nucleated cell counts relied on the amplification of reference gene primers. Sequenced by immunoSEQ multiplex PCR; TCRdb stores in-frame clones only, minus some. V, J and clone size reflect that table, while D and trimming were determined from the DNA. The repertoire includes around 120,000 clones, approximately 86% of them detected once, and 2.3% sits in the top ten. Cohorts were assigned according to the clinical history that participants reported. Symptom resolution, clearance, or two negative PCRs marked the recovered donors of Cohort 3. The CDR3 has 15 amino acids. Trimming at V came to 4 bases and at J to 3 bases, leaving 7 bases not matched to a gene.

This receptor was identified in a woman between 50 and 59 years old who had recovered from COVID-19. Sequencing was performed on PBMCs or T cells enriched from blood (not recorded which). This sequence joins TRBV23-1 and TRBJ2-5; TRBD1 aligns across 8 bases. TRBV23-1 counts as an open reading frame of uncertain function. The CDR3 coding sequence is TGCGCCAGCAGTCTTTCTCCGACAGGGGAAGAGACCCAGTACTTC. It yields the protein CASSLSPTGEETQYF.